The next 25 T cell receptor beta chains were all read from a single sample in a study of T cell repertoires in cytomegalovirus infection. TCRdb analysed the reads with MiXCR anew, one entry per CDR3 protein. Found here are some 440,000 distinct CDR3 sequences, about a third of them singletons; the top ten hold roughly 13%. Sequencing input: PBMCs. All receptors derive from a human donor in good health (CMV status not recorded). Some clones in this sample may be carry-over from other donors' samples.

In regard to this clonotype: The junction departs from germline at one end; a sequencing error may be responsible. The chain couples TRBV4-1 to TRBJ1-3; D unclear. Germline V gives CDR1 MGHRA, CDR2 YSYEKL. This CDR3 is built from 14 residues. The CDR3 protein is CASRQERSRDTIYF. For the CDR3, the DNA is TGCGCCAGCAGACAAGAACGGTCTCGCGACACCATATATTTT.

Worth noting for this clonotype: In this CDR3 the conserved last residue, phenylalanine or tryptophan, is missing, so a read error is likely. Because the CDR3's place on the DNA is in doubt, the DNA is left out and the CDR3 is given as listed by TCRdb. This rearrangement joins TRBV7-2 to TRBJ2-5; the D call in the table, TRBD2, was not verified against the DNA. CDR1 and CDR2 from the germline V gene are SGHTA and FQGNSA. The CDR3 contains 15 residues when both ends are counted. The CDR3 loop is CASSARAGERETQSC.

The chain couples TRBV4-1 to TRBJ1-5, with 9 bases identical to TRBD1. With V trimmed by 1 base and J by 5 bases, 0 bases remained unmatched. Per the germline V gene, CDR1 is MGHRA and CDR2 is YSYEKL. This CDR3 is built from 14 residues. This CDR3 is CASSQGDRDQPQHF. CDR3 DNA: TGCGCCAGCAGCCAAGGGGACAGGGATCAGCCCCAGCATTTT.

The chain is built from TRBV5-1 and TRBJ2-7; D perhaps matches TRBD2 (5 bases). The CDR3 is 13 residues long. V lost 0 bases, J lost 6 bases, and 10 bases lay in between. Germline V CDR1 and CDR2: SGHRS, YFSETQ. This CDR3 is CASSLGPGSEQYF. The CDR3 bases are TGCGCCAGCAGCTTGGGGCCTGGGAGCGAGCAGTACTTC.

This clonotype was counted once. The conserved phenylalanine or tryptophan normally closing the CDR3 is absent here, so this likely arose from a read error. The gene calls are TRBV7-2 and TRBJ1-1, with TRBD1 matching 9 bases. This CDR3 has 13 residues. Trimming took 11 bases from V and 5 from J; bases not matched to a gene: 9. Germline V gives CDR1 SGHTA, CDR2 FQGNSA. The CDR3 spells CALSLDRGTEAFC. The CDR3, as DNA: TGTGCCCTCAGCTTGGACAGGGGAACTGAAGCTTTCTGT.

This clonotype has at least ten counts. The limits of the CDR3 on the DNA are not certain, so only TCRdb's listed CDR3 is given. The V gene is TRBV7-5, the J gene TRBJ1-1. TRBV7-5 has pseudogene status. The CDR3 totals 15 residues, both ends included. The CDR3 here is CISVPEANMNTEAFF.

The rearrangement uses TRBV24-1 and TRBJ2-3, with TRBD1 matching over 10 bases. CDR3 length equals 15 residues. The V and J ends lost 7 bases and 1 base, in that order; junction bases with no gene match: 4. Germline V lookup: CDR1 KGHDR, CDR2 SFDVKD. The CDR3 loop is CATREDRGGTDTQYF. The CDR3 bases are TGTGCCACCAGGGAGGACAGGGGGGGCACAGATACGCAGTATTTT.

This clonotype was seen a handful of times. The chain joins TRBV19 to TRBJ2-7, with 8 bases aligning to TRBD2. Germline CDR1 reads LNHDA; CDR2 reads SQIVND (reference sequence). CDR3 size: 11 residues. Germline trimming cut 6 bases from V and 8 bases from J; bases unmatched to any gene: 3. In DNA, the CDR3 is TGTGCCAGTAGCCGGGAGGGCCAGCAGTACTTC. Translation: CASSREGQQYF. The full variable domain, completed using reference TRBV19 and TRBJ2-7, is DGGITQSPKYLFRKEGQNVTLSCEQNLNHDAMYWYRQDPGQGLRLIYYSQIVNDFQKGDIAEGYSVSREKKESFPLTVTSAQKNPTAFYLCASSREGQQYFGPGTRLTVT.

This clonotype was seen ten or more times. This sequence joins TRBV7-2 and TRBJ2-7, with D possibly TRBD1 on 6 matching bases. CDR1 and CDR2 (germline): SGHTA, FQGNSA. V shed 4 bases and J shed 1 base, with 11 bases lying between them. CDR3 length: 14 residues. CDR3 loop: CASSSRQVSYEQYF. In DNA, the CDR3 is TGTGCCAGCAGCTCGAGACAGGTATCCTACGAGCAGTACTTC.

The chain has TRBV27 and TRBJ2-1; 8 bases are shared with TRBD2. Unmatched junction bases numbered 9, after V lost 7 bases and J lost 7 bases. The germline V gene has CDR1 MNHEY and CDR2 SMNVEV (reference sequence). This CDR3 is 14 amino acids long. CDR3: CASTVSGGRNEQFF. The CDR3 coding sequence is TGTGCCAGCACCGTAAGCGGGGGCCGGAATGAGCAGTTCTTC.

The gene calls are TRBV6-1 and TRBJ1-4, with 7 positions matching TRBD1. With 5 bases clipped from V and 3 bases from J, the junction kept 6 bases outside the gene matches. The CDR3 length is 15 residues. Germline CDR1 reads MNHNS; CDR2 reads SASEGT. CDR3: CASSIQGTSNEKLFF. In DNA form, the CDR3 reads TGTGCCAGCAGTATACAGGGGACGTCTAATGAAAAACTGTTTTTT.

This clonotype has a handful of counts. The V call is TRBV6-5, the J call TRBJ1-4; the D is unclear. Germline CDR1 and CDR2: MNHEY and SVGAGI. V lost 0 bases and J 4 bases, leaving 9 bases between the germline ends. The CDR3 loop spans 15 amino acids. Here the CDR3 DNA reads TGTGCCAGCAGTTACTCAGGAGGAAATAATGAAAAACTGTTTTTT. Its protein is CASSYSGGNNEKLFF.

The rearrangement joins TRBV6-6 to TRBJ1-3; D remains unclear. With 10 bases removed from V and 4 bases from J, the gap between germline ends came to 20 bases. Germline V CDR1 and CDR2: MNHNY, SVGAGI (reference sequence). The CDR3 length is 15 residues. The CDR3 nucleotides are TGTGCCACCCGCCCCGGGCCCACCGCCGGAAACACCATATATTTT. Protein product: CATRPGPTAGNTIYF.

Comment on this clonotype: Without the conserved terminal phenylalanine or tryptophan, this CDR3 likely stems from a read error. The J gene is TRBJ2-7, the V gene TRBV7-2; D gene unclear. This CDR3 has 15 amino acids. V shed 1 base and J shed 4 bases, with 14 bases lying between them. CDR1 is SGHTA, CDR2 FQGNSA, per germline. The CDR3 region is CASSLESRTVYEQYC. For the CDR3, the DNA is TGTGCCAGCAGCTTAGAAAGCAGGACCGTATACGAGCAGTACTGC.

This clonotype occurred a few times. The V call is TRBV5-1, the J call TRBJ2-5; maybe TRBD1 (6 bases). V shed 3 bases and J shed 4 bases, with 16 bases lying between them. The CDR3 runs 15 residues. Germline V gene lookup returns CDR1 SGHRS and CDR2 YFSETQ. CDR3 sequence (DNA): TGCGCCAGCAGCTCGAGCCGGACAGCCCGAGAGACCCAGTACTTC. This sequence encodes CASSSSRTARETQYF.

V usage is TRBV28 and J usage is TRBJ2-5; D remains unclear. CDR1 is MDHEN, CDR2 SYDVKM, per germline. The CDR3 is 15 residues long. V was cut by 4 bases and J by 5 bases, with 17 bases left in between. The chain's CDR3 is CASSSDVKADETQYF. DNA for the CDR3: TGTGCCAGCAGTTCGGACGTTAAGGCCGATGAGACCCAGTACTTC.

The gene calls are TRBV7-2 and TRBJ2-3; 9 bases agree with TRBD1. The CDR3 runs to 15 residues. V was pared by 1 base and J by 5 bases, with 4 bases of the junction left unmatched. Germline CDR1 and CDR2: SGHTA and FQGNSA. The chain's CDR3 is CASSLEQGAIDTQYF. CDR3 DNA: TGTGCCAGCAGCTTAGAACAGGGGGCTATAGATACGCAGTATTTT.

V gene TRBV12-3 or TRBV12-4 combines with J gene TRBJ1-6; D gene ambiguous. The CDR3 covers 14 residues. The V end was cut by 3 bases, the J end by 7 bases, with 10 bases between. The CDR3 loop reads CASSFGIQNSPLHF. The CDR3, as DNA: TGTGCCAGCAGTTTTGGCATTCAAAATTCACCCCTCCACTTT.

A remark on this clonotype: It may be a read error: a sequence one base away is much more abundant. J is TRBJ2-7 and V is TRBV7-8; weak D call: TRBD1 (5 bases). CDR1 SGHVS and CDR2 FQNEAQ come from the germline V gene. The CDR3 extends over 12 amino acids. CDR3: CASSNYRSERYF. CDR3 nucleotides: TGTGCCAGCAGCAATTACAGGAGCGAGCGGTACTTC.

Written as DNA, the CDR3 is TGTGCCAGCAGCCAACCTGACACGGGTGACAATGAGCAGTTCTTC. It encodes CASSQPDTGDNEQFF. The genes are TRBV3-1 and TRBJ2-1, with no clear D. The CDR3 length is 15 residues. Germline V lookup: CDR1 LGHDT, CDR2 YNNKEL (reference sequence). V was shortened by 2 bases and J by 5 bases, with 13 bases between the two germline ends.

This clonotype occurred once. This rearrangement joins TRBV19 to TRBJ1-2, with TRBD1 matching 11 bases. The CDR3 runs to 16 residues. V shed 9 bases, J shed 4 bases, and the junction held 13 bases outside the gene matches. Germline CDR1 LNHDA, CDR2 SQIVND (reference sequence). CDR3: CASWDRGSPTSYGYTF. CDR3 in DNA: TGTGCCAGCTGGGACAGGGGGTCCCCAACCTCCTATGGCTACACCTTC.

This clonotype was recorded a few times. Just one base apart from a much larger clone, this may be a read error. J is TRBJ1-5 and V is TRBV7-2, with a tentative D call TRBD1 (5 bases). CDR1 SGHTA and CDR2 FQGNSA come from the germline V gene. There are 16 residues in the CDR3. V shed 1 base and J shed 3 bases, with 13 bases lying between them. In nucleotides, the CDR3 is TGTGCCAGCAGCTTAGTTCGAGGACATCACAATCAGCCCCAGCATTTT. It yields the protein CASSLVRGHHNQPQHF.

Ten or more counts support this clonotype. CDR3 sequence (DNA): TGTGCCAGCAGCTTAGCTAGCGGGGGGCTTGCAGATACGCAGTATTTT. Its translation is CASSLASGGLADTQYF. This chain joins TRBV7-2 and TRBJ2-3; 10 nucleotides line up with TRBD2. Germline lookup yields CDR1 SGHTA and CDR2 FQGNSA. This CDR3 comprises 16 residues. Germline trimming cut 0 bases from V and 4 bases from J; bases unmatched to any gene: 4.

In its sample, this clonotype was seen a few times. J is TRBJ1-6 and V is TRBV7-2, with TRBD1 identical over 7 bases. Germline loops: CDR1 SGHTA, CDR2 FQGNSA. This CDR3 has 14 residues. The V segment lost 5 bases and the J segment 12 bases; nucleotides outside the gene matches: 10. The CDR3 nucleotides read TGTGCCAGCAGCCATACAGGGGCAACCCGACCCCTCCACTTT. Its translation: CASSHTGATRPLHF.

In this sample, this clonotype turned up many times. This chain uses TRBV7-8 with TRBJ2-2; maybe TRBD1 (6 bases). V was trimmed by 1 base and J by 2 bases, leaving 11 bases between them. Germline CDR1 SGHVS, CDR2 FQNEAQ. The CDR3 contains 16 residues. In nucleotides, the CDR3 is TGTGCCAGCAGCTTAGTTGGACAGTCTAACACCGGGGAGCTGTTTTTT. It codes for CASSLVGQSNTGELFF.